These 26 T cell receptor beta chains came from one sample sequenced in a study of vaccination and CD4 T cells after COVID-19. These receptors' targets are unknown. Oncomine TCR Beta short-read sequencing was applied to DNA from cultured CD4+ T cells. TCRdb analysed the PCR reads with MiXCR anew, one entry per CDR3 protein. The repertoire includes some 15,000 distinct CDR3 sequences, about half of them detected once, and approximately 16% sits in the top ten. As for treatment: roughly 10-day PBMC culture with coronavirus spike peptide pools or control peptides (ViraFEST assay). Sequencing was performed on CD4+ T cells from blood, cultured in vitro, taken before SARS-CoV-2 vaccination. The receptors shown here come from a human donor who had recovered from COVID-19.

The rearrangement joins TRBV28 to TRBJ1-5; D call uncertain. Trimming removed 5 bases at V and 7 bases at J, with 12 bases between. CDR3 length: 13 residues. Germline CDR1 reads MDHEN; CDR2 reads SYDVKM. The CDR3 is CASSLLGFQPQHF. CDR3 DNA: TGTGCCAGCAGTCTCCTGGGGTTCCAGCCCCAGCATTTT. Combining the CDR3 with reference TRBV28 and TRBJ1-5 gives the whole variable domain DVKVTQSSRYLVKRTGEKVFLECVQDMDHENMFWYRQDPGLGLRLIYFSYDVKMKEKGDIPEGYSVSREKKERFSLILESASTNQTSMYLCASSLLGFQPQHFGDGTRLSIL.

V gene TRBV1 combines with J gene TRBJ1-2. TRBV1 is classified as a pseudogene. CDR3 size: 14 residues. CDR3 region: CTSSQEPANYGYTF. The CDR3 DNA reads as TGCACCAGCAGCCAAGAACCAGCTAACTATGGCTACACCTTC.

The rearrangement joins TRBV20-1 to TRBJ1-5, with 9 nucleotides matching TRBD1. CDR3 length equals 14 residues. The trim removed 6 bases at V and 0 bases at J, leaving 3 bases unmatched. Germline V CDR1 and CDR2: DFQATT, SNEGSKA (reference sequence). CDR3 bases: TGCAGTGCAACGACAGGGGGTAGCAATCAGCCCCAGCATTTT. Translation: CSATTGGSNQPQHF.

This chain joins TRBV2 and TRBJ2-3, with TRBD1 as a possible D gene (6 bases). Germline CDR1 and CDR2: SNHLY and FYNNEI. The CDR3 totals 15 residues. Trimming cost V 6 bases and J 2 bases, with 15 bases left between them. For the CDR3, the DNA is TGTGCCAGCAGGAAGGACAGTGATTACACAGATACGCAGTATTTT. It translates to CASRKDSDYTDTQYF.

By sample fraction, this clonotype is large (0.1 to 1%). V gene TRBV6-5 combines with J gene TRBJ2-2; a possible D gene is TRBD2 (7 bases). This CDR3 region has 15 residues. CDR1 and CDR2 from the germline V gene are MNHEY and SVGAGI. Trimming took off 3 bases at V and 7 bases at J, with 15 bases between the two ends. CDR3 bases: TGTGCCAGCAGTTATGGGGGGGCGCAGGGCGGGGAGCTGTTTTTT. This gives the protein CASSYGGAQGGELFF.

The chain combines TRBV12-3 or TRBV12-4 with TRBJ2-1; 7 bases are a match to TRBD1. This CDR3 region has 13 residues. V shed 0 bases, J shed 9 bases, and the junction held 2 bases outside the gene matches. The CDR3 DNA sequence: TGTGCCAGCAGTTTAGCGACAGGGTCTGAGCAGTTCTTC. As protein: CASSLATGSEQFF.

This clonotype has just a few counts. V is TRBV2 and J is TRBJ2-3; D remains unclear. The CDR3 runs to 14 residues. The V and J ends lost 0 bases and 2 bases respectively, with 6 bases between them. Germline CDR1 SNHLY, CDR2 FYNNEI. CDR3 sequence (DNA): TGTGCCAGCAGTGAAGCGACAATCACAGATACGCAGTATTTT. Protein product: CASSEATITDTQYF. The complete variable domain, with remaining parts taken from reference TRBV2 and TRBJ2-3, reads EPEVTQTPSHQVTQMGQEVILRCVPISNHLYFYWYRQILGQKVEFLVSFYNNEISEKSEIFDDQFSVERPDGSNFTLKIRSTKLEDSAMYFCASSEATITDTQYFGPGTRLTVL.

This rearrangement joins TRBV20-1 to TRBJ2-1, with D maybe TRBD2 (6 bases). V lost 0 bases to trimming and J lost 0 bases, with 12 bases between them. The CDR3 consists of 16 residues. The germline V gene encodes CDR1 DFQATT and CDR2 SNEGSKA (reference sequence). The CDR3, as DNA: TGCAGTGCTAGAGATAGCGGTTACCGCTCCTACAATGAGCAGTTCTTC. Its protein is CSARDSGYRSYNEQFF.

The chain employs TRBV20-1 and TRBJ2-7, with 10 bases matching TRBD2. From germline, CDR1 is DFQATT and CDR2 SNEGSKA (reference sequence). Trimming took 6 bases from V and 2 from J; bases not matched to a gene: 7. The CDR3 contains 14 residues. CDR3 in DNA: TGCAGTGCAACCCGGACTAGCGGCGCCTACGAGCAGTACTTC. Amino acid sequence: CSATRTSGAYEQYF.

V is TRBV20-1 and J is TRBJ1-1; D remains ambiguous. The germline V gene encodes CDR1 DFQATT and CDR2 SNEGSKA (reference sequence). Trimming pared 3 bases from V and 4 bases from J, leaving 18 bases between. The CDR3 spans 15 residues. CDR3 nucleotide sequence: TGCAGTGCTAGTGTCGGGTTTGGGTGGGCCACTGAAGCTTTCTTT. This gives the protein CSASVGFGWATEAFF.

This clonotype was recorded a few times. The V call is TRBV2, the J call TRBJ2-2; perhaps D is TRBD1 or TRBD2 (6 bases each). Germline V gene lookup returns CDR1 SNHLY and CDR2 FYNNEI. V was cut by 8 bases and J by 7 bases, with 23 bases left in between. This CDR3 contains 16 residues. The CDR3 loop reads CASRPAGKGGIGELFF. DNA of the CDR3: TGTGCCAGCCGGCCCGCAGGAAAAGGGGGGATCGGGGAGCTGTTTTTT.

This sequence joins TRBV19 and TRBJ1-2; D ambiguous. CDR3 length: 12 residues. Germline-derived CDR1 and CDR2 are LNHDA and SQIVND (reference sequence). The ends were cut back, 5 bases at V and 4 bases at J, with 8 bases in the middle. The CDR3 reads CASSADGYGYTF. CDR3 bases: TGTGCCAGTAGTGCCGACGGCTATGGCTACACCTTC.

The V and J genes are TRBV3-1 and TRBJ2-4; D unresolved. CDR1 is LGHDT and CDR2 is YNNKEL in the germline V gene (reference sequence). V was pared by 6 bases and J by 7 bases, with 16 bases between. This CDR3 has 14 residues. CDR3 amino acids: CASRSWAGENIQYF. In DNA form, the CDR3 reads TGTGCCAGCAGGTCTTGGGCCGGCGAGAACATTCAGTACTTC.

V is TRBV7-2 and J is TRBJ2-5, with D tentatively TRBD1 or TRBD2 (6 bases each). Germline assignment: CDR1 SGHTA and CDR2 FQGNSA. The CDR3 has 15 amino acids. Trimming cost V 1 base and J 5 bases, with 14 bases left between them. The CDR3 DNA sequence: TGTGCCAGCAGCTTAGGGGGTCGGAGGGGGGAGACCCAGTACTTC. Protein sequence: CASSLGGRRGETQYF.

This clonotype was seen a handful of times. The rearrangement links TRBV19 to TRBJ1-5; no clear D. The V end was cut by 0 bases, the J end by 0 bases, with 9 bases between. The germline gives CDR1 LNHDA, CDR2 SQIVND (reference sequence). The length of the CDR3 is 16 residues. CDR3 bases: TGTGCCAGTAGTATAGAGCAGAGTTATAGCAATCAGCCCCAGCATTTT. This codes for CASSIEQSYSNQPQHF.

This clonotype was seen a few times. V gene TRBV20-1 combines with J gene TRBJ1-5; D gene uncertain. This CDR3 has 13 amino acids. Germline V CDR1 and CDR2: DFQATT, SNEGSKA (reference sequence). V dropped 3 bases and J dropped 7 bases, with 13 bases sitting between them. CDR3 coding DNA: TGCAGTGCTAGGGGAACTGGGAAGCAGCCCCAGCATTTT. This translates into CSARGTGKQPQHF.

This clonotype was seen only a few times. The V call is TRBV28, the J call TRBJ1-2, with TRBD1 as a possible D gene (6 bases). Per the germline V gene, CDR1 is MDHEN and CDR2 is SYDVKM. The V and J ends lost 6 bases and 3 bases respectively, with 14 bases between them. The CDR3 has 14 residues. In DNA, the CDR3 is TGTGCCAGCAGATCTCAGGGGCTCGACTATGGCTACACCTTC. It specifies CASRSQGLDYGYTF.

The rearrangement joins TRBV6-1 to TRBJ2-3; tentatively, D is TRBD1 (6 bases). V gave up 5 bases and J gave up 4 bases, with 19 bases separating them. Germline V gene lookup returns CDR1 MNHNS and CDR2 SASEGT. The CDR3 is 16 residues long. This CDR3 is CASSPLTGAFSDTQYF. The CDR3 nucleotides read TGTGCCAGCAGTCCGCTGACAGGCGCCTTTTCAGATACGCAGTATTTT.

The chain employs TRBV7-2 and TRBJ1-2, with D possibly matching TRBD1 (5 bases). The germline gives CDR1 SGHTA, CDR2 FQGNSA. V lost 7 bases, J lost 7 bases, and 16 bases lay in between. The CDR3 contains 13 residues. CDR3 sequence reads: CASTPARGLGYTF. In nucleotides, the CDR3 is TGTGCCAGCACCCCGGCCCGGGGACTTGGCTACACCTTC.

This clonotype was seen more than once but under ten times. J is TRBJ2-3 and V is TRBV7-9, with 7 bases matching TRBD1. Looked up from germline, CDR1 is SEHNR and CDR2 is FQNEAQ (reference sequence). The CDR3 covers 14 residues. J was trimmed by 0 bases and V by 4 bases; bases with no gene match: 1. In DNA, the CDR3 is TGTGCCAGCAGCTGGACAGGTAGCACAGATACGCAGTATTTT. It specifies CASSWTGSTDTQYF.

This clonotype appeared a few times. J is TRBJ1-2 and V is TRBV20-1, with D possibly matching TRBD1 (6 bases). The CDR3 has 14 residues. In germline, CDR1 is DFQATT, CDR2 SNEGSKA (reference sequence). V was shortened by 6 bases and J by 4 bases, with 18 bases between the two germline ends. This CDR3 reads CSALAGATGYGYTF. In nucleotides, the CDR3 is TGCAGTGCCCTAGCAGGGGCGACAGGCTATGGCTACACCTTC.

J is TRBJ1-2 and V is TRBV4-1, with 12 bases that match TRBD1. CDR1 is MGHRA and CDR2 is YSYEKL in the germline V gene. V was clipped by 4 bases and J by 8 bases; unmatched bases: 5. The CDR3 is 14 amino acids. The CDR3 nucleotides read TGCGCCAGCAGCCGTCCGGGACAGGGGGCAGGCTACACCTTC. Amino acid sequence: CASSRPGQGAGYTF.

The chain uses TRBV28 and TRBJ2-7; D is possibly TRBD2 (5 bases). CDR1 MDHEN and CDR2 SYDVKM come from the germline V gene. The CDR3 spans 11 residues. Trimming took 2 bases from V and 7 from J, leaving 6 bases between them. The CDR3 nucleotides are TGTGCCAGCAGTTTAACGGGAGAGCAGTACTTC. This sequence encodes CASSLTGEQYF.

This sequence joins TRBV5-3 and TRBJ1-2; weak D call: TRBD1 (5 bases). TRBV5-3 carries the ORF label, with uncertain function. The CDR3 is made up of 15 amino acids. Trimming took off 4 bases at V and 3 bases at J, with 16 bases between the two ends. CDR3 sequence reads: CARSVIWDCDYGYTF. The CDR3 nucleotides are TGTGCCAGAAGCGTGATTTGGGACTGCGACTATGGCTACACCTTC.

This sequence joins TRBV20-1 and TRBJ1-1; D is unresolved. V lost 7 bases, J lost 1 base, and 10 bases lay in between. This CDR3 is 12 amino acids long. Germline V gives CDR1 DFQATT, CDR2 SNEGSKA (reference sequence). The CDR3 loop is CSGREGNTEAFF. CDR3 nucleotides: TGCAGTGGCCGGGAGGGGAACACTGAAGCTTTCTTT.

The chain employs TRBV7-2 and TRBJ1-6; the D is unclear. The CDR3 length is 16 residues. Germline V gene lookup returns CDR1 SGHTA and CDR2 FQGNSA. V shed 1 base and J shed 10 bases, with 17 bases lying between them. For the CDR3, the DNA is TGTGCCAGCAGCTTAGTCTCCAGTTCAGCTGGGTCACCCCTCCACTTT. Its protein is CASSLVSSSAGSPLHF.